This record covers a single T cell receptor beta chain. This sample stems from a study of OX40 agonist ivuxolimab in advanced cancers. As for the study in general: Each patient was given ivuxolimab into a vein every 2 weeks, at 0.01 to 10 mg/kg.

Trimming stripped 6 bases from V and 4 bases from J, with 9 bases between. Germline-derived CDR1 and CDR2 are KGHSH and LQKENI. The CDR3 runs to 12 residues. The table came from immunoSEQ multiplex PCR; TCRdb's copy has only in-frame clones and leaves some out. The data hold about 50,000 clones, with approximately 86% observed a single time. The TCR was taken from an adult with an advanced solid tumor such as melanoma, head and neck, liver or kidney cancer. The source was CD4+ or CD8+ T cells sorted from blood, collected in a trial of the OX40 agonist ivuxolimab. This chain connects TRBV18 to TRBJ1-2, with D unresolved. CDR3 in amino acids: CASSPDFYGYTF. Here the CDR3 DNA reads TGTGCCAGCTCTCCGGACTTCTATGGCTACACCTTC.